This T cell receptor (beta chain) derives from a study of blood T cell repertoires in COVID-19. The protocol was immunoSEQ multiplex PCR, while the TCRdb copy is restricted to in-frame clones and leaves out a portion. Here the sample spans approximately 59,000 clones, around 85% being singletons. The CDR3 length is 12 residues. The V end was cut by 2 bases, the J end by 7 bases, with 8 bases between. Germline V CDR1 and CDR2: SGHRS, YFSETQ. The sample was peripheral blood. V usage is TRBV5-1 and J usage is TRBJ2-3; weak D call: TRBD2 (5 bases). The receptor's source is a man aged 40-55 years with active COVID-19. The CDR3 sequence is CASSFEGNTQYF. DNA of the CDR3: TGCGCCAGCAGCTTTGAGGGAAATACGCAGTATTTT.